This paragraph covers one T cell receptor beta chain sequence. The record originates from a study of control samples from healthy donors and cancer patients. V shed 2 bases and J shed 5 bases, with 9 bases lying between them. The CDR3 length is 14 residues. CDR1 is MNHEY, CDR2 SMNVEV, per germline (reference sequence). Assay used: immunoSEQ multiplex PCR; TCRdb lists only in-frame clones, some missing. Of about 100,000 clones listed, just over 90% are singletons. The sequence was collected from a man aged 18 to 30 in good health. Sequences were obtained from blood. The genes are TRBV27 and TRBJ1-4, with D unclear. For the CDR3, the DNA is TGTGCCAGCAGTTTAGGGCAGGACAATGAAAAACTGTTTTTT. Its protein product is CASSLGQDNEKLFF.